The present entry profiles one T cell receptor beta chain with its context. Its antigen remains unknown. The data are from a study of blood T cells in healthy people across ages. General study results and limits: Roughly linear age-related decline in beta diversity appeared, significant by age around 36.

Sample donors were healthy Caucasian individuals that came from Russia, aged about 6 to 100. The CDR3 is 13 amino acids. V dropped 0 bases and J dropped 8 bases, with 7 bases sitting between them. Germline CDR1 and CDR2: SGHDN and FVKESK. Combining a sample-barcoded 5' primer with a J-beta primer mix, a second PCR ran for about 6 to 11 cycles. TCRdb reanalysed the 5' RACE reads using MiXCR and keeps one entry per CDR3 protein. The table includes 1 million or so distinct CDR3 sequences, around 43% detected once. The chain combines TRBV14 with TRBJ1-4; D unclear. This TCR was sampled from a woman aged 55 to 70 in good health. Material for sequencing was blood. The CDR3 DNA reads TGTGCCAGCAGCCAAGAAGAGGGCGAAAAACTGTTTTTT. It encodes CASSQEEGEKLFF.